This is a list of T cell receptor beta chains from one sample in a study of T cells in Graves' hyperthyroidism and ophthalmopathy. Via MiXCR, TCRdb re-called the multiplex PCR reads, giving one row per CDR3 protein. The data show 450,000 to 650,000 distinct CDR3 sequences, 14% seen once. The sequencing sample was made of blood. The receptor set was obtained from a woman between 18 and 29 years old with Graves' ophthalmopathy. CDR3s include the opening cysteine and the closing phenylalanine or tryptophan. The order of the fields is V gene, clone size, D gene, J gene, CDR3 protein, CDR3 DNA. The D gene is left open where the match is weak. Clone size is shown for a subset of rows, as once, few, many or a class of expanded clone.

TRBV12-3/TRBV12-4	many	TRBD2	TRBJ2-1	CASSTSGPTYNEQFF	TGTGCCAGCAGTACTAGCGGACCTACCTACAATGAGCAGTTCTTC
TRBV2	many	TRBD1	TRBJ2-7	CASSDGGQLTYEQYF	TGTGCCAGCAGTGATGGGGGACAGTTAACCTACGAGCAGTACTTC
TRBV7-9	-	-	TRBJ2-7	CASSSLKVRSATYEQYF	TGTGCCAGCAGCTCCCTCAAGGTTAGGAGCGCCACCTACGAGCAGTACTTC
TRBV2	many	-	TRBJ2-1	CASSGPPYSPAWRNEQFF	TGTGCCAGCAGTGGTCCCCCCTACTCGCCAGCATGGAGGAATGAGCAGTTCTTC
TRBV11-2	-	TRBD2	TRBJ2-1	CASSSRTSGRGRPRFF	TGTGCCAGCAGCTCCCGGACTAGCGGGAGGGGTAGACCTCGGTTCTTC
TRBV4-2	-	TRBD1	TRBJ1-1	CASSRPMDRGPSNTEAFF	TGTGCCAGCAGCCGTCCGATGGACAGGGGACCATCGAACACTGAAGCTTTCTTT
TRBV24-1	few	TRBD2	TRBJ2-1	CAASDGSGAYYNEQFF	TGTGCCGCCAGTGATGGGAGCGGGGCTTACTACAATGAGCAGTTCTTC
TRBV9	-	TRBD1	TRBJ2-3	CASSTTGTGFYTQYF	TGTGCCAGCAGCACCACCGGGACAGGGTTTTATACGCAGTATTTT
TRBV5-1	-	-	TRBJ2-1	CASSPNTGRRYNEQFF	TGCGCCAGCAGCCCTAATACTGGCAGACGCTACAATGAGCAGTTCTTC
TRBV7-6	-	-	TRBJ2-2	CASSFSGGRYTGELFF	TGTGCCAGCAGCTTTTCCGGAGGCCGGTACACCGGGGAGCTGTTTTTT
TRBV10-3	many	-	TRBJ2-1	CAIRDLDWNEQFF	TGTGCCATCAGGGACTTGGACTGGAATGAGCAGTTCTTC
TRBV2	many	TRBD1	TRBJ1-2	CASSVLTGGGTYGYTF	TGTGCCAGCAGTGTTTTGACAGGGGGAGGAACCTATGGCTACACCTTC
TRBV4-1	-	TRBD2	TRBJ2-1	CASSQEPLAGGPRNEQFF	TGCGCCAGCAGCCAAGAGCCCTTAGCGGGAGGGCCCCGCAATGAGCAGTTCTTC
TRBV2	many	-	TRBJ2-7	CASSDGAAGGYEQYF	TGTGCCAGCAGTGATGGTGCGGCTGGGGGCTACGAGCAGTACTTC
TRBV12-3/TRBV12-4	many	TRBD2	TRBJ2-1	CASSPRTSGYDEQFF	TGTGCCAGCAGTCCCCGGACTAGCGGGTACGATGAGCAGTTCTTC
TRBV19	few	-	TRBJ1-5	CASKRGSQPQHF	TGTGCCAGTAAAAGAGGGAGTCAGCCCCAGCATTTT
TRBV28	few	-	TRBJ1-5	CASSFRGFRPDQPQHF	TGTGCCAGCAGTTTTAGGGGCTTCAGGCCAGATCAGCCCCAGCATTTT
TRBV5-1	few	-	TRBJ1-2	CASRGFGSINYGYTF	TGCGCCAGCAGGGGGTTCGGATCGATTAACTATGGCTACACCTTC
TRBV6-5	many	TRBD2	TRBJ2-7	CASSYSGLAGGYEQYF	TGTGCCAGCAGTTACTCTGGACTAGCGGGAGGCTACGAGCAGTACTTC
TRBV20-1	many	-	TRBJ2-3	CSARDVLGENTDTQYF	TGCAGTGCTAGAGATGTCCTCGGCGAGAACACAGATACGCAGTATTTT
TRBV27	-	-	TRBJ2-6	CASSLSWTLSGANVLTF	TGTGCCAGCAGTTTATCGTGGACACTCTCTGGGGCCAACGTCCTGACTTTC
TRBV27	-	-	TRBJ2-1	CANSLSVSYNEQFF	TGTGCCAACAGTTTATCGGTTTCCTACAATGAGCAGTTCTTC
TRBV18	many	-	TRBJ2-1	CASSPQDNYNEQFF	TGTGCCAGCTCACCACAGGACAACTACAATGAGCAGTTCTTC
TRBV28	many	-	TRBJ1-5	CASSMDGGNQPQHF	TGTGCCAGCAGTATGGACGGCGGCAATCAGCCCCAGCATTTT
TRBV7-3	many	TRBD2	TRBJ2-1	CASSLNGGRLSSYNEQFF	TGTGCCAGCAGCTTAAATGGCGGGAGGTTAAGCTCCTACAATGAGCAGTTCTTC
TRBV28	many	-	TRBJ1-6	CASSYNSPLHF	TGTGCCAGCAGTTACAATTCACCCCTCCACTTT
TRBV9	-	-	TRBJ2-3	CASSPEGGLSDTQYF	TGTGCCAGCAGCCCCGAGGGGGGGCTATCAGATACGCAGTATTTT
TRBV28	many	-	TRBJ1-4	CASSLTGEKLFF	TGTGCCAGCAGTTTAACAGGCGAAAAACTGTTTTTT
TRBV2	many	-	TRBJ1-1	CATQLQGYTEAFF	TGTGCCACCCAACTACAGGGTTACACTGAAGCTTTCTTT
TRBV6-5	many	-	TRBJ2-7	CASSYSITGETSYEQYF	TGTGCCAGCAGTTACTCGATAACAGGAGAGACCTCCTACGAGCAGTACTTC
TRBV18	-	TRBD2	TRBJ2-1	CASSPSGTSYPYNEQFF	TGTGCCAGCTCACCATCCGGGACTAGCTATCCCTACAATGAGCAGTTCTTC
TRBV30	many	-	TRBJ2-6	CAWRERAGANVLTF	TGTGCCTGGAGGGAAAGAGCTGGGGCCAACGTCCTGACTTTC
TRBV3-1	many	-	TRBJ1-1	CASSLGFGRNTEAFF	TGTGCCAGCAGCCTAGGCTTCGGGAGAAACACTGAAGCTTTCTTT
TRBV3-1	few	-	TRBJ2-6	CASSHFRTRTGVSGANVLTF	TGTGCCAGCAGCCACTTCCGTACTAGGACGGGGGTCTCTGGGGCCAACGTCCTGACTTTC
TRBV5-1	many	-	TRBJ1-1	CASSLAGGSLNTEAFF	TGCGCCAGCAGCTTGGCCGGCGGCAGTTTGAACACTGAAGCTTTCTTT
TRBV30	many	-	TRBJ1-2	CAWSPTTVYGYTF	TGTGCCTGGAGTCCGACGACAGTCTATGGCTACACCTTC
TRBV12-3/TRBV12-4	many	-	TRBJ2-1	CASSLLASGVEQFF	TGTGCCAGCAGTTTATTGGCTAGTGGTGTTGAGCAGTTCTTC
TRBV5-1	few	-	TRBJ2-1	CASSWTGRGYNEQFF	TGCGCCAGCAGTTGGACAGGGAGGGGATACAATGAGCAGTTCTTC
TRBV12-3/TRBV12-4	many	-	TRBJ2-3	CASSLTPTRGTQYF	TGTGCCAGCAGTTTAACGCCCACTAGGGGTACGCAGTATTTT
TRBV12-3/TRBV12-4	-	-	TRBJ2-1	CASSLGGTSLEQFF	TGTGCCAGCAGTTTAGGCGGGACAAGCCTTGAGCAGTTCTTC
TRBV3-1	many	-	TRBJ2-2	CASSFASTIDGELFF	TGTGCCAGCAGCTTCGCATCGACAATAGACGGGGAGCTGTTTTTT
TRBV4-1	few	TRBD2	TRBJ2-7	CASSQDLGGLVREQYF	TGCGCCAGCAGCCAAGATCTTGGGGGACTAGTACGCGAGCAGTACTTC
TRBV30	many	-	TRBJ2-5	CAWSGGGETQYF	TGTGCCTGGAGCGGGGGTGGGGAGACCCAGTACTTC
TRBV9	-	-	TRBJ2-6	CASRGPTRDDSGANVLTF	TGTGCCAGCAGAGGACCTACTAGGGATGACTCTGGGGCCAACGTCCTGACTTTC
TRBV28	many	TRBD2	TRBJ2-7	CASRPRWGGRASYEQYF	TGTGCCAGCAGACCTCGGTGGGGCGGGAGGGCGTCCTACGAGCAGTACTTC
TRBV27	many	-	TRBJ1-2	CASSLSGTGSTYGYTF	TGTGCCAGCAGTTTATCCGGGACGGGTTCAACCTATGGCTACACCTTC
TRBV5-8	few	-	TRBJ2-3	CASRSLEETDTQYF	TGTGCCAGCAGGAGCTTGGAGGAGACAGATACGCAGTATTTT
TRBV6-5	many	-	TRBJ2-7	CASSSSGTTRFGEQYF	TGTGCCAGCAGTTCCTCCGGGACAACCCGATTCGGCGAGCAGTACTTC
TRBV2	many	-	TRBJ2-7	CASRRPPTYEQYF	TGTGCCAGCAGACGCCCCCCGACCTACGAGCAGTACTTC
TRBV4-1	few	-	TRBJ2-5	CASSRRQLAWGETQYF	TGCGCCAGCAGCCGCCGACAGCTAGCCTGGGGGGAGACCCAGTACTTC
TRBV20-1	many	TRBD2	TRBJ2-3	CSARPGAGEGTQYF	TGCAGTGCTAGGCCAGGAGCGGGGGAGGGGACGCAGTATTTT
TRBV11-3	-	-	TRBJ2-7	CASSQDQAPLDSYEQYF	TGTGCCAGCAGCCAAGATCAGGCCCCGCTAGACTCCTACGAGCAGTACTTC
TRBV30	many	-	TRBJ1-3	CAWDRSNTIYF	TGTGCCTGGGATAGGTCTAACACCATATATTTT
TRBV6-1	few	-	TRBJ1-2	CARGWMTYGYTF	TGTGCCAGAGGATGGATGACCTATGGCTACACCTTC
TRBV6-6	many	TRBD2	TRBJ2-4	CASSYRDYAQKEVQYF	TGTGCCAGCAGTTACCGGGACTATGCCCAGAAGGAAGTTCAGTACTTC
TRBV5-1	many	-	TRBJ2-7	CASSVGQDPYEQYF	TGCGCCAGCTCCGTGGGTCAGGACCCCTACGAGCAGTACTTC
TRBV18	many	-	TRBJ1-2	CASSPPSQTYGYTF	TGTGCCAGCTCACCACCGAGCCAGACCTATGGCTACACCTTC
TRBV12-3/TRBV12-4	many	-	TRBJ1-2	CASSLIAGALDGYTF	TGTGCCAGCAGTTTAATTGCAGGGGCTCTCGATGGCTACACCTTC
TRBV4-2	-	-	TRBJ1-2	CASSQDFERVFNYGYTF	TGTGCCAGCAGCCAAGATTTTGAAAGGGTATTTAACTATGGCTACACCTTC